What follows describes a single T cell receptor (beta chain). The data originate from a study of blood T cell repertoires in COVID-19. The data were produced by immunoSEQ multiplex PCR, yet TCRdb's version contains in-frame clones alone and is incomplete. Of approximately 54,000 clones in the sample, 81% are singletons; the top ten hold over 4.5%. The sequenced material came from peripheral blood. The TCR originated in a woman aged 60-70 years with acute or convalescent COVID-19.

Written as DNA, the CDR3 is TGTGCCTGGATAGGACAGGGGAACACTGAAGCTTTCTTT. Encoded protein: CAWIGQGNTEAFF. The chain joins TRBV30 to TRBJ1-1; 8 positions match TRBD1. Germline assignment: CDR1 GTSNPN and CDR2 SVGIG (reference sequence). The CDR3 contains 13 residues. J lost 1 base, V lost 4 bases, and 2 bases had no gene match.